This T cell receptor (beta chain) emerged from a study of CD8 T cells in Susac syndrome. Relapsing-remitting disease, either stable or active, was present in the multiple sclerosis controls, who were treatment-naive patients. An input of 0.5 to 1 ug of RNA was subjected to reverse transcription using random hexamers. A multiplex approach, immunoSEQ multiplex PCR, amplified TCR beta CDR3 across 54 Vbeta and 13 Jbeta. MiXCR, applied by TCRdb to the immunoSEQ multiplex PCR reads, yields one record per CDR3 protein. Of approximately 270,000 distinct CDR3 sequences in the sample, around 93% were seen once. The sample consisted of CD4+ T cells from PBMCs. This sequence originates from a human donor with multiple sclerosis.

The CDR3 DNA is TGTGCCAGCAGCTTAACAAGCGGACAGGGAAGGGATGGCTACACCTTC. Translating it yields CASSLTSGQGRDGYTF. The chain employs TRBV7-2 and TRBJ1-2, with 8 nucleotides matching TRBD1. CDR3 size: 16 residues. The germline V gene has CDR1 SGHTA and CDR2 FQGNSA. V shed 2 bases and J 6 bases; nucleotides not matched to a gene: 11.